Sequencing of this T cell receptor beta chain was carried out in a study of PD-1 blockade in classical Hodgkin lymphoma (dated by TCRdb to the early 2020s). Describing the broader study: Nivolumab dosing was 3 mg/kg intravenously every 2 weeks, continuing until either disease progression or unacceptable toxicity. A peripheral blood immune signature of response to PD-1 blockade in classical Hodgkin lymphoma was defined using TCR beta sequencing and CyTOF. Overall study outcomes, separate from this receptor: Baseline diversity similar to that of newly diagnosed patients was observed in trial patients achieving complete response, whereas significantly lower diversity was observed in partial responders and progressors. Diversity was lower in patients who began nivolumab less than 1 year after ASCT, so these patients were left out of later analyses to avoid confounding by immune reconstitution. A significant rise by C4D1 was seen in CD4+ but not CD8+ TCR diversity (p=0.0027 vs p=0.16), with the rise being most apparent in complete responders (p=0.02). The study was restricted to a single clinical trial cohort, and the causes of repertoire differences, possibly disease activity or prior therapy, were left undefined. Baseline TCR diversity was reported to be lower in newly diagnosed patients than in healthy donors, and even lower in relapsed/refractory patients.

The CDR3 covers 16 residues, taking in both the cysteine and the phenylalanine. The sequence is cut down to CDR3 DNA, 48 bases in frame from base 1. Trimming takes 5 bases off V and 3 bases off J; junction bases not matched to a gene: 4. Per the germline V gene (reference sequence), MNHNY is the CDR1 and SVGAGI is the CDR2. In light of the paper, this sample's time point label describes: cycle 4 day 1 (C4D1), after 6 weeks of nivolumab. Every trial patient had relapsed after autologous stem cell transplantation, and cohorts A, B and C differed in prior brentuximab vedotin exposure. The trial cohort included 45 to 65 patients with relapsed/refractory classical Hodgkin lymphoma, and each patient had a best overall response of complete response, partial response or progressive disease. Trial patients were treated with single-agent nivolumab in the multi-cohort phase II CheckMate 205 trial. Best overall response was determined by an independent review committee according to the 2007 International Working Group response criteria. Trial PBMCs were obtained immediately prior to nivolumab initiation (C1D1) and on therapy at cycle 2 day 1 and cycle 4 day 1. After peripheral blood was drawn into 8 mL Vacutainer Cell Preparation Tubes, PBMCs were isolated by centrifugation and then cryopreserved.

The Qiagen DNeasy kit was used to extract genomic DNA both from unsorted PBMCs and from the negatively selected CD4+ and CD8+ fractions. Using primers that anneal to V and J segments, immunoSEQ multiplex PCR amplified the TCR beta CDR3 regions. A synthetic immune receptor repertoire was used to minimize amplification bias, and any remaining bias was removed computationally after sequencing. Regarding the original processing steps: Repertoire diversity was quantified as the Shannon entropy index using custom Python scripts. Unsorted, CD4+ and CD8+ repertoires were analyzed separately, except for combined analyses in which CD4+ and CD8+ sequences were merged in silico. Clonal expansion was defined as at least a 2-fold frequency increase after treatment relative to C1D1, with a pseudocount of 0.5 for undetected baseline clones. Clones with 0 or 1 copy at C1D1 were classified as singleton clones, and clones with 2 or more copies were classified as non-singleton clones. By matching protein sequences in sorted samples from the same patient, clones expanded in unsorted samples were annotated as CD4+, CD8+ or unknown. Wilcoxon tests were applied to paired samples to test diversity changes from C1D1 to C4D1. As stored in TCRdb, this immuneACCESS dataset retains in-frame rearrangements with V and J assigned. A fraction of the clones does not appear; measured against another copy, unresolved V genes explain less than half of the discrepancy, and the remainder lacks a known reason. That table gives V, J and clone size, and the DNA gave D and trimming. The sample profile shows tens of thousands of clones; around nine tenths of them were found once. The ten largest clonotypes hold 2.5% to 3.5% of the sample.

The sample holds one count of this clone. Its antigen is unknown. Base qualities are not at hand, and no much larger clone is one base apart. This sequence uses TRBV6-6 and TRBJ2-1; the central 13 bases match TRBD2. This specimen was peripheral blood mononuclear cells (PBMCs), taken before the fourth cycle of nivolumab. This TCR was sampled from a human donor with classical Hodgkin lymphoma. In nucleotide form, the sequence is TGTGCCAGCAGTCCCGGGACTAGCGGGGTCTACAATGAGCAGTTCTTC. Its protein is CASSPGTSGVYNEQFF.